The T cell receptor (beta chain) described here comes from a study of cytomegalovirus exposure and HLA in healthy donors. Study summary: An analysis done earlier identified 95 million to 140 million unique TCR beta sequences from about 179 million T cells. Notes on the study in general: Later analysis revealed greater clonal expansion in HLA-associated TCR beta chains than in equally common others. In a later analysis, V- and J-gene trimming of beta chains associated with a DCLRE1C missense variant, replicated independently.

This clone was seen more than once but under ten times. Its antigen is still unknown. The PCR contained 60 Vbeta and 13 Jbeta primers. Generated by immunoSEQ multiplex PCR, the TCRdb table keeps only in-frame clones and is missing some. The sample contains 65,000 to 80,000 clones, 60% to 80% of which appear only once. CDR1 is SGHRS, CDR2 YFSETQ, per germline. V lost 1 base to trimming and J lost 0 bases; unmatched junction nucleotides: 7. The CDR3 runs to 17 residues. This chain uses TRBV5-1 with TRBJ1-1, with TRBD1 matching over 9 bases. Sequencing was done on a sample of PBMCs. The origin of this receptor is a woman in her 40s in good health and CMV-seropositive. CDR3 sequence (DNA): TGCGCCAGCAGCTTGATACAGGGGGCTAGCCTGAACACTGAAGCTTTCTTT. As protein: CASSLIQGASLNTEAFF.